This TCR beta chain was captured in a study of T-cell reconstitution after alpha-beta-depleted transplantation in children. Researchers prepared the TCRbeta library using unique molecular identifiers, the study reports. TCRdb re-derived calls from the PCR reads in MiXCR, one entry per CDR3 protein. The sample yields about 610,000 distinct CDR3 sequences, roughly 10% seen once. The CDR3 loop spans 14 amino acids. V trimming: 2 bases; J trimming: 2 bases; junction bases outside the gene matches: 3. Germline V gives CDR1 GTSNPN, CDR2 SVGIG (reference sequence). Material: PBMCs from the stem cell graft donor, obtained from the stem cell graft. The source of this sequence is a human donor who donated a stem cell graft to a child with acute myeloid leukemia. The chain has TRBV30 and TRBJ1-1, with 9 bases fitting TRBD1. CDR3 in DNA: TGTGCCTGGAGTCGGACAGGGGATAACACTGAAGCTTTCTTT. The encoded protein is CAWSRTGDNTEAFF.